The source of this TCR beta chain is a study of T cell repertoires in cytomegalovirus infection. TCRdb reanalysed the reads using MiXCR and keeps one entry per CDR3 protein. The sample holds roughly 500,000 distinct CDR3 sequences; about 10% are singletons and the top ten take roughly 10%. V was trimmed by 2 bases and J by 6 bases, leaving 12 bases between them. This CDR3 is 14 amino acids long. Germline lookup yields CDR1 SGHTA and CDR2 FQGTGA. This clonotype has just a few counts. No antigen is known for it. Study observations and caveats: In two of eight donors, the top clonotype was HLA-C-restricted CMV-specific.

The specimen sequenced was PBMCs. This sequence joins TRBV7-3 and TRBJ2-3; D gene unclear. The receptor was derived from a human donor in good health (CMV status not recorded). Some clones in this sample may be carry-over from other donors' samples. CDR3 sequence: CASSLGQSSDTQYF. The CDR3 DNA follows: TGTGCCAGCAGCTTAGGGCAATCCTCGGATACGCAGTATTTT.